The present TCR beta chain was sequenced within a study of T cells in women clearing cervical HPV infection. Study information: With HLA typing for only a few women, HLA confounding remains possible. Study-level points and caveats: Unknown T-cell numbers per sample may underlie the richness differences.

As to this clone: Its antigen is as yet unknown.

Prevalent HPV16 infections were excluded; only incident single HPV16 infections included. The assay was immunoSEQ multiplex PCR, and TCRdb's table has in-frame clones only and misses some. Its table records about 20,000 clones. The sequenced sample was blood buffy coat. This clonotype originated in a woman between 18 and 75 years old with a cervical HPV16 infection that either progressed to CIN3+ or cleared (not recorded which).

CDR3 amino acids: CASSKQRSYEQYF. The sequenced part of the CDR3 DNA is TGTGCCAGTAGTAAACAGCGGAGCTACGAG. This chain connects TRBV19 to TRBJ2-7; D is possibly TRBD2 (5 bases). The CDR3 is cut off 3 residues early in the read; its end comes from the germline J gene. The CDR3 sequence is 13 residues long. Germline lookup yields CDR1 LNHDA and CDR2 SQIVND (reference sequence). The germline V and J ends were trimmed by 4 bases and 3 bases, with 10 bases remaining between them.